This T cell receptor (beta chain) was found in a study of a mutant IDH1 vaccine in newly diagnosed glioma. Study as a whole: The timing of visit V12 was week 35, and that of visit V13 was week 47.

The V gene's germline CDR1 is SEHNR and CDR2 FQNEAQ (reference sequence). CDR3 length: 15 residues. J was trimmed by 5 bases and V by 3 bases; bases with no gene match: 10. Study-level results: Immune responses induced by the vaccine were seen in around 92% of patients, spanning multiple MHC alleles. Changes to the top peripheral T cell clonotypes appeared unrelated to pseudoprogression.

Turning to this clone: Antigen: not known.

Noted time point: week 35, safety follow-up. With topical imiquimod, each dose of the vaccine consisted of 300 ug of mutant IDH1 20-mer peptide. Libraries were prepared by immunoSEQ multiplex PCR; TCRdb keeps only in-frame clonotypes and omits some of them. The table shows 40,000 to 55,000 clones, with under 85% occurring only once. The rearrangement links TRBV7-9 to TRBJ2-7, with TRBD1 matching over 7 bases. This receptor was obtained from a man in his forties with glioma. Sequenced material: PBMCs, taken from a glioma patient whose treatment included an IDH1 peptide vaccine. CDR3 loop: CASSFKTGSKHEQYF. The DNA of the CDR3 is TGTGCCAGCAGCTTTAAGACAGGGTCGAAACACGAGCAGTACTTC.